A selection of T cell receptor beta chains follows, all from one sample in a study of CD8+CD57+ T cells in acquired aplastic anemia. TCRdb reprocessed the reads with MiXCR, giving one entry per CDR3 protein. Of under 350,000 distinct CDR3 sequences listed, roughly 61% are singletons. Sequencing used sorted CD4+, CD8+, or CD8+CD57+ T cells (not recorded which) from PBMCs. Every receptor here comes from a human donor with aplastic anemia. Both conserved end residues are part of each CDR3. A D gene is named only where the DNA matches it firmly. Only some rows state a clone size, as once, few, many or a class for expanded clones.

TRBJ2-2,TRBV5-6,.,.,CASSFASLIGELFF,TGTGCCAGCAGCTTCGCGTCGCTGATCGGGGAGCTGTTTTTT
TRBJ2-3,TRBV29-1,TRBD2,.,CSVPSGGTNEQYF,TGCAGCGTGCCGAGCGGGGGGACCAATGAGCAGTATTTT
TRBJ2-3,TRBV27,.,many,CASSLEAGLEADTQYF,TGTGCCAGCAGTTTAGAGGCGGGATTGGAGGCAGATACGCAGTATTTT
TRBJ1-4,TRBV20-1,.,many,CSAPDSGSANEKLFF,TGCAGTGCTCCGGACAGCGGCTCGGCTAATGAAAAACTGTTTTTT
TRBJ1-2,TRBV4-1,.,.,CASSQEVRYGYTF,TGCGCCAGCAGCCAAGAGGTCCGCTATGGCTACACCTTC
TRBJ2-7,TRBV5-5,TRBD2,.,CASRRTSGTYEQYF,TGTGCCAGCAGACGGACTAGCGGGACGTACGAGCAGTACTTC
TRBJ1-1,TRBV29-1,.,.,CSVEAPNTEAFF,TGCAGCGTTGAGGCGCCGAACACTGAAGCTTTCTTT
TRBJ1-2,TRBV7-4,.,.,CASSLALEALYGYTF,TGTGCCAGCAGCTTGGCCCTCGAAGCCCTCTATGGCTACACCTTC
TRBJ2-1,TRBV24-1,TRBD2,.,CAAVAGGPSEQFF,TGTGCCGCCGTAGCGGGGGGCCCGTCTGAGCAGTTCTTC
TRBJ1-5,TRBV7-9,.,few,CASSLAGGRIETQHF,TGTGCCAGCAGCTTAGCGGGGGGACGTATAGAGACCCAGCATTTT
TRBJ2-5,TRBV9,.,many,CASSVGGQETQYF,TGTGCCAGCAGCGTAGGGGGACAAGAGACCCAGTACTTC
TRBJ2-7,TRBV5-1,TRBD1,many,CASSSLPGQGYEQYF,TGCGCCAGCAGTTCTTTACCGGGACAGGGCTACGAGCAGTACTTC
TRBJ1-1,TRBV7-9,TRBD1,.,CASSLARQGVNTEAFF,TGTGCCAGCAGCTTAGCCCGACAGGGGGTGAACACTGAAGCTTTCTTT
TRBJ2-3,TRBV20-1,.,many,CSARRDSDTDTQYF,TGCAGTGCTAGGCGGGACTCCGACACAGATACGCAGTATTTT
TRBJ2-7,TRBV7-8,TRBD1,once,CASSPDARQGVYF,TGTGCCAGCAGCCCCGACGCGAGACAGGGTGTCTACTTC
TRBJ2-5,TRBV15,.,.,CATSRDNYGGVQETQYF,TGTGCCACCAGCAGAGATAATTACGGCGGAGTGCAAGAGACCCAGTACTTC
TRBJ2-7,TRBV20-1,TRBD1,.,CSARYHRGRDEQYF,TGCAGTGCTAGGTATCACAGGGGGCGCGACGAGCAGTACTTC
TRBJ2-7,TRBV4-2,.,few,CASTSSLSEQYF,TGTGCCAGCACCTCCTCCTTGAGCGAGCAGTACTTC
TRBJ1-1,TRBV14,TRBD1,many,CASSPTISGGVFF,TGTGCCAGCAGTCCTACGATTTCAGGGGGCGTTTTCTTT
TRBJ2-2,TRBV10-3,TRBD2,many,CAISEPSGLAGGRTGELFF,TGTGCCATCAGTGAGCCTTCGGGACTAGCGGGAGGGCGCACCGGGGAGCTGTTTTTT
TRBJ2-2,TRBV2,TRBD2,once,CASSGGPADTGELFF,TGTGCCAGCTCGGGGGGTCCAGCGGACACCGGGGAGCTGTTTTTT
TRBJ1-2,TRBV2,.,many,CASSVSQPPYGYTF,TGTGCCAGCAGTGTTAGCCAGCCCCCCTATGGCTACACCTTC
TRBJ1-6,TRBV6-6,TRBD1,many,CASSYIDRGNSPLHF,TGTGCCAGCAGTTATATTGACAGGGGGAATTCACCCCTCCACTTT
TRBJ2-2,TRBV10-3,TRBD2,.,CAISASGGTTGELFF,TGTGCCATCAGTGCGTCGGGGGGAACCACCGGGGAGCTGTTTTTT
TRBJ2-3,TRBV7-6,TRBD2,.,CASSLDVGGGPTTDTQYF,TGTGCCAGCAGCTTAGATGTTGGCGGGGGGCCTACCACAGATACGCAGTATTTT
TRBJ1-1,TRBV24-1,TRBD1,.,CATSAGGIAEAFF,TGTGCCACCAGCGCAGGGGGCATCGCTGAAGCTTTCTTT